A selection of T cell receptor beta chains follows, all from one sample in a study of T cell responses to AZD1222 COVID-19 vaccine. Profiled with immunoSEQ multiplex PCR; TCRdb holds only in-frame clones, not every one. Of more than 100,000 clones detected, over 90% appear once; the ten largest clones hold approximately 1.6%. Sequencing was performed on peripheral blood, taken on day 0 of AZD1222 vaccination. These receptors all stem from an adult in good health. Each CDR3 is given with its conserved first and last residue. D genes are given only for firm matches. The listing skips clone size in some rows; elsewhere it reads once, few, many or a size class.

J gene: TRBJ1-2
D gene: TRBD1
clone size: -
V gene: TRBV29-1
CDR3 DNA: TGCAGCGTCGGCGACCCCGGGACAGGGATCTATGGCTACACCTTC
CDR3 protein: CSVGDPGTGIYGYTF

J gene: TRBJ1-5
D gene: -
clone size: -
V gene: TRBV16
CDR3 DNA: TGTGCCAGCAGCCAGACTCGCACTCCTAATCAGCCCCAGCATTTT
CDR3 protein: CASSQTRTPNQPQHF

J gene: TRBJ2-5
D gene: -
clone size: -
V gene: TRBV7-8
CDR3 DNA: TGTGCCAGCAGCTTAGTCGCCCGGCGGGAGACCCAGTACTTC
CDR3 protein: CASSLVARRETQYF

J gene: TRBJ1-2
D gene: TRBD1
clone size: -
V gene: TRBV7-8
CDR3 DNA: TGTGCCAGCAGCTTACCCGAAGGAGGTCCACAAACCGGGACAGAATACTATGGCTACACCTTC
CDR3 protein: CASSLPEGGPQTGTEYYGYTF

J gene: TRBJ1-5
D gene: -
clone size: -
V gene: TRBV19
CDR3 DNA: TGTGCCAGTAGTATTCCCCAAAAAGCCAACAATCAGCCCCAGCATTTT
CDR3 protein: CASSIPQKANNQPQHF

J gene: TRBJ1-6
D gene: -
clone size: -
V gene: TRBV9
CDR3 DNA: TGTGCCAGCAGCGTTTCCGGTAGTAGTTCACCCCTCCACTTT
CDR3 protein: CASSVSGSSSPLHF

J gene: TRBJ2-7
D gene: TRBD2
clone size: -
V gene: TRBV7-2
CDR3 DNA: TGTGCCAGCAGCCTAAACGGACTAGCGGGGGGGGAGCAGTACTTC
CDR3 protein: CASSLNGLAGGEQYF

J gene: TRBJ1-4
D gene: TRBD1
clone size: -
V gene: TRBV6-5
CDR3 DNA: TGTGCCAGCAGTTACTCGGACAGGGGGCCTGAAAAACTGTTTTTT
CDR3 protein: CASSYSDRGPEKLFF

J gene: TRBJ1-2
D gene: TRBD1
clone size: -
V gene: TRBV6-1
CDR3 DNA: TGTGCCAGCAGTGAACCTGGACAGGGGGATGGCTACACCTTC
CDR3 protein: CASSEPGQGDGYTF

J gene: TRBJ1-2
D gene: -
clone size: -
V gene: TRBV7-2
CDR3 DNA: TGTGCCAGCAGCTTAAATGCCCCAGGGAGCGGGTTCGGCTACACCTTC
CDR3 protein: CASSLNAPGSGFGYTF

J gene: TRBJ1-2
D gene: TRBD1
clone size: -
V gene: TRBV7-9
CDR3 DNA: TGTGCCAGCAGCCCCGGACAGGGTGACTATGGCTACACCTTC
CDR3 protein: CASSPGQGDYGYTF

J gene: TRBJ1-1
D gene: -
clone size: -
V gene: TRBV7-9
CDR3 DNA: TGTGCCAGCAGATCGACAGTGAACACTGAAGCTTTCTTT
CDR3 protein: CASRSTVNTEAFF

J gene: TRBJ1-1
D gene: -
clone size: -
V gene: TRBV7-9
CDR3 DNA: TGTGCCAGCAGCTTAAAAGGAATCGCATTCACTGAAGCTTTCTTT
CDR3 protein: CASSLKGIAFTEAFF

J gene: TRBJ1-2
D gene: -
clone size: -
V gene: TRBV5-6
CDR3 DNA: TGTGCCAGCAGCTTGTATGGTGTACAAGGCTATGGCTACACCTTC
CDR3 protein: CASSLYGVQGYGYTF

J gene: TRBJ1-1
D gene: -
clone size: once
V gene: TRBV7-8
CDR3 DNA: TGTGCCAGCAGCCTCTATGGGCGGGGAGAAGCTTTCTTT
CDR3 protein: CASSLYGRGEAFF

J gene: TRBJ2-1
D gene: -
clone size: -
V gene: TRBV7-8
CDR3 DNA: TGTGCCAGCAGCTTAGTCGGGCTAGGGTACAATGAGCAGTTCTTC
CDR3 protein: CASSLVGLGYNEQFF

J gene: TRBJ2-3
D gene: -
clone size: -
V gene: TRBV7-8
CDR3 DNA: TGTGCCAGCAGCTTAGAGGCGGCGTCAGATACGCAGTATTTT
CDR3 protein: CASSLEAASDTQYF

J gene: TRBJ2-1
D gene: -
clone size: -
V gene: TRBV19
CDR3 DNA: TGTGCCAGTAGTGTTAGGAGGGGGGCGCTGAACAATGAGCAGTTCTTC
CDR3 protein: CASSVRRGALNNEQFF

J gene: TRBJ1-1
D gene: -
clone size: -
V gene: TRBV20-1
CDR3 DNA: TGCAGTGCTCTTGACAGTCCTGAAGCTTTCTTT
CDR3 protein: CSALDSPEAFF

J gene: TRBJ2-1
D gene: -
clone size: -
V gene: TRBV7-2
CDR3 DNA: TGTGCCAGCAGCTTAGATGGGACTCGCTCCTACAATGAGCAGTTCTTC
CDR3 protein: CASSLDGTRSYNEQFF